This record concerns one T cell receptor (beta chain) sequence. It lacks a known antigen. No base qualities exist here, and no much larger clone lies one base off it. Collaborating institutions collected whole blood in K2EDTA tubes following their own protocols. For TCRbeta analysis, collaborators shipped samples in one of three forms: frozen whole blood, isolated PBMCs, or DNA extracted from either of those sample types. TCRbeta CDR3 regions were amplified from genomic DNA by means of the immunoSEQ Assay, a bias-controlled multiplex PCR. In the original analysis: Nucleated cell counts per sample were estimated from amplification of reference gene primers within the assay. Sequence reads were collapsed and filtered to measure the absolute abundance of every unique TCRbeta CDR3 rearrangement. For each sample, productive Simpson clonality was calculated as the square root of Simpson's diversity index across productive rearrangements. Sourced from immuneACCESS, this table was stored by TCRdb with only in-frame sequences that have V and J called. A share of the clones is absent; for the studies checked, an unresolved V gene accounts for under half, and the remainder has no known explanation. D and trimming were read from the DNA, whereas the V and J calls and clone size are those reported in that table. This sample comprises about 260,000 clones, under 90% of them detected only once. The ten largest clones add up to under 5% of the sample.

This sample stems from a study of blood T cell repertoires in COVID-19 (dated by TCRdb to the early 2020s). In the study overall: Samples from collaborators originated in the United States, Italy and Spain and spanned both the acute and convalescent phases of COVID-19. The material from the prospective study consisted of cDNA or gDNA derived from T cells, B-cell-depleted T cells, or PBMCs. The dataset comprised deeply sampled blood TCRbeta repertoires from subjects exposed to, actively infected with, or recovered from COVID-19. The repertoires were made available in a free public database intended to serve as a resource for research on the immune response to SARS-CoV-2. The samples were drawn from the first 160 participants of the ongoing ImmuneRACE study and from 1,254 subjects provided by 6 global collaborators. The sample metadata nearly always contained a de-identified subject ID, COVID-19 status, age in years and sex. Where available, HLA class I and class II types were taken from metadata supplied by the sample provider and were not determined by assay-based typing. Broad study findings and their caveats: The quantity of clinical and demographic metadata differed by source and by participant and was supplied without curation.

Measured from the cysteine to the phenylalanine, the CDR3 is 14 residues long. Just the 42-base CDR3 DNA is kept, in frame starting at base 1. CDR1 and CDR2 are read off the germline V gene as MNHEY and SVGEGT. At the junction V is shortened by 6 bases and J by 0 bases; bases outside the gene matches: 5. The sample was peripheral blood. Here the chain combines TRBV6-2 or TRBV6-3 and TRBJ2-7; TRBD1 fits 7 bases in the junction. This sequence originates from a man aged 55 to 70 with acute or convalescent COVID-19. The bases are TGTGCCAGCAGCACGGACAGGAGCTCCTACGAGCAGTACTTC. Translated, this gives CASSTDRSSYEQYF.